Listed here are 28 T cell receptor beta chains from one sample, sequenced in a study of cytomegalovirus exposure and HLA in healthy donors. The primer mix had 60 Vbeta and 13 Jbeta primers. Measured with immunoSEQ multiplex PCR; TCRdb has only the in-frame clones, and not every one. The sample includes 90,000 to 100,000 clones, 69% of them seen just once. Sequenced material: PBMCs. The receptor set was obtained from a female donor in good health and CMV-seronegative.

The gene calls are TRBV5-4 and TRBJ2-1; 7 bases line up with TRBD2. The V gene end was trimmed by 4 bases and the J gene end by 10 bases; junction bases not matched to a gene: 14. Germline V gene lookup returns CDR1 SGHNT and CDR2 YYREEE (reference sequence). The CDR3 sequence is 15 residues long. The CDR3 spells CASSSRRPAAGEQFF. CDR3 bases: TGTGCCAGCAGCAGTCGGCGGCCAGCAGCGGGAGAGCAGTTCTTC.

This chain links TRBV13 with TRBJ2-2, with TRBD2 matching 8 bases. Germline trimming cut 3 bases from V and 8 bases from J; bases unmatched to any gene: 8. Germline values: CDR1 PRHDT, CDR2 FYEKMQ (reference sequence). The CDR3 contains 15 residues. The CDR3 spells CASSFPTSGVGELFF. The CDR3 DNA is TGTGCCAGCAGCTTTCCAACTAGCGGTGTGGGGGAGCTGTTTTTT. The full variable domain, rest sourced from reference TRBV13 and TRBJ2-2, is AAGVIQSPRHLIKEKRETATLKCYPIPRHDTVYWYQQGPGQDPQFLISFYEKMQSDKGSIPDRFSAQQFSDYHSELNMSSLELGDSALYFCASSFPTSGVGELFFGEGSRLTVL.

The chain carries TRBV19 and TRBJ2-7; 9 nucleotides align to TRBD2. The CDR3 sequence is 14 residues long. Germline V gives CDR1 LNHDA, CDR2 SQIVND (reference sequence). Trimming cost V 9 bases and J 5 bases; bases outside gene matches: 11. The CDR3 bases are TGTGCCAGCACACCGGGACTAGCTAGCGACGAGCAGTACTTC. As protein: CASTPGLASDEQYF.

The V and J genes are TRBV7-9 and TRBJ2-3; possible D gene TRBD2, 6 bases. This CDR3 comprises 16 residues. Per germline, CDR1 SEHNR and CDR2 FQNEAQ (reference sequence). V was cut by 5 bases and J by 2 bases, with 17 bases left in between. CDR3 region: CASSGAGLPITDTQYF. In DNA form, the CDR3 reads TGTGCCAGCAGCGGGGCGGGACTTCCCATCACAGATACGCAGTATTTT.

This rearrangement joins TRBV5-1 to TRBJ1-1; 8 bases fit TRBD1. Germline CDR1 SGHRS, CDR2 YFSETQ. The CDR3 sequence is 14 residues long. With 2 bases clipped from V and 6 bases from J, the junction kept 6 bases outside the gene matches. The CDR3 reads CASSLQGELAEAFF. The CDR3 DNA is TGCGCCAGCAGCTTACAGGGGGAGTTGGCTGAAGCTTTCTTT.

V and J are TRBV7-2 and TRBJ2-2; tentative D call: TRBD1 (5 bases). CDR1 is SGHTA and CDR2 is FQGNSA in the germline V gene. This CDR3 has 13 residues. V dropped 5 bases and J dropped 4 bases, with 8 bases sitting between them. The chain's CDR3 is CASSPGFTGELFF. As DNA, the CDR3 is TGTGCCAGCAGCCCAGGGTTCACCGGGGAGCTGTTTTTT.

The chain combines TRBV5-1 with TRBJ1-1, with TRBD1 identical over 7 bases. CDR3 length equals 19 residues. Germline assignment: CDR1 SGHRS and CDR2 YFSETQ. V was pared by 1 base and J by 4 bases, with 19 bases of the junction left unmatched. This CDR3 is CASSLRGRGEASVGTEAFF. DNA of the CDR3: TGCGCCAGCAGCTTGAGGGGCAGGGGGGAGGCTAGCGTTGGCACTGAAGCTTTCTTT.

J is TRBJ2-3 and V is TRBV5-6; 8 bases line up with TRBD1. CDR3 length equals 16 residues. J gave up 3 bases and V 4 bases, and 10 bases lay outside the gene matches. CDR1 SGHDT and CDR2 YYEEEE come from the germline V gene. CDR3 residues: CASSQGQGLGTDTQYF. The CDR3, as DNA: TGTGCCAGCAGCCAAGGACAGGGTTTGGGTACAGATACGCAGTATTTT. Looking up the rest from reference TRBV5-6 and TRBJ2-3 gives the full variable domain: DAGVTQSPTHLIKTRGQQVTLRCSPKSGHDTVSWYQQALGQGPQFIFQYYEEEERQRGNFPDRFSGHQFPNYSSELNVNALLLGDSALYLCASSQGQGLGTDTQYFGPGTRLTVL.

This clone has only a few counts. In the same sample, other DNA sequences code for this CDR3. The rearrangement uses TRBV6-1 and TRBJ2-1; 11 positions agree with TRBD2. CDR3 size: 15 residues. The junction had 4 bases not matched to a gene; V was cut back by 2 bases and J by 7 bases. Germline values: CDR1 MNHNS, CDR2 SASEGT. The CDR3 DNA is TGTGCCAGCAGTGAACTAGCGGGAGGAAGGAATGAGCAGTTCTTC. It is translated as CASSELAGGRNEQFF.

This clone came up a few times. The V call is TRBV25-1, the J call TRBJ1-2; 8 nucleotides align to TRBD1. There are 13 residues in the CDR3. Trimming removed 9 bases from V and 0 bases from J; junction bases left unmatched: 3. Germline values: CDR1 MGHDK, CDR2 SYGVNS. The CDR3 bases are TGTGCCAGTTGGGACAGGTCTAACTATGGCTACACCTTC. Its translation: CASWDRSNYGYTF.

This rearrangement joins TRBV5-1 to TRBJ1-2; 8 bases map to TRBD1. Looked up from germline, CDR1 is SGHRS and CDR2 is YFSETQ. V lost 0 bases and J lost 4; bases outside the gene matches: 5. The CDR3 is made up of 15 amino acids. The CDR3 DNA reads TGCGCCAGCAGCTTGGTGACAGGGGCCACCTATGGCTACACCTTC. Its translation is CASSLVTGATYGYTF. Drawing the rest from reference TRBV5-1 and TRBJ1-2, the complete variable domain is KAGVTQTPRYLIKTRGQQVTLSCSPISGHRSVSWYQQTPGQGLQFLFEYFSETQRNKGNFPGRFSGRQFSNSRSEMNVSTLELGDSALYLCASSLVTGATYGYTFGSGTRLTVV.

This chain links TRBV5-1 with TRBJ2-5, with 7 bases fitting TRBD2. The junction had 11 bases not matched to a gene; V was cut back by 4 bases and J by 2 bases. CDR3 size: 16 residues. Germline V gene data show CDR1 as SGHRS and CDR2 as YFSETQ. CDR3 coding DNA: TGCGCCAGCAGCCTCACTAGCGCCGGGGTTCAAGAGACCCAGTACTTC. It encodes CASSLTSAGVQETQYF.

V and J are TRBV7-9 and TRBJ1-1, with TRBD1 as a possible D gene (5 bases). Trimming stripped 1 base from V and 3 bases from J, with 18 bases between. The CDR3 consists of 17 residues. CDR1 SEHNR and CDR2 FQNEAQ come from the germline V gene (reference sequence). CDR3 sequence (DNA): TGTGCCAGCAGCTTAGTCCGGGGGGGGATAGTCGACACTGAAGCTTTCTTT. It translates to CASSLVRGGIVDTEAFF.

The gene calls are TRBV28 and TRBJ2-2; 8 bases are shared with TRBD2. CDR3 length: 13 amino acids. Germline V lookup: CDR1 MDHEN, CDR2 SYDVKM. V was pared by 10 bases and J by 5 bases, with 6 bases of the junction left unmatched. The CDR3 region has the DNA TGTGCCATTGCGGGAGGAGGTACCGGGGAGCTGTTTTTT. Translated: CAIAGGGTGELFF.

The chain employs TRBV9 and TRBJ2-7; D is unclear. With 0 bases removed from V and 4 bases from J, the gap between germline ends came to 14 bases. Germline V lookup: CDR1 SGDLS, CDR2 YYNGEE. The CDR3 loop spans 15 amino acids. The CDR3 protein is CASSVEAGSFYEQYF. CDR3 DNA sequence: TGTGCCAGCAGCGTAGAGGCAGGATCATTTTACGAGCAGTACTTC.

V and J are TRBV19 and TRBJ1-5, with TRBD1 as a possible D gene (5 bases). CDR3 length: 15 residues. V was clipped by 7 bases and J by 6 bases, with 19 bases between them. Per germline, CDR1 LNHDA and CDR2 SQIVND (reference sequence). Written as DNA, the CDR3 is TGTGCCAGTACCACGAGAGGAGGGACGGGTCAGCCCCAGCATTTT. This sequence encodes CASTTRGGTGQPQHF.

The rearrangement uses TRBV19 and TRBJ2-1, with 8 nucleotides matching TRBD1. Germline V gene sequence: CDR1 LNHDA, CDR2 SQIVND (reference sequence). The CDR3 extends over 15 amino acids. V dropped 5 bases and J dropped 4; count of bases not matched to a gene: 7. The CDR3 here is CASSPRGRGYNEQFF. For the CDR3, the DNA is TGTGCCAGTAGTCCCAGGGGGCGCGGGTACAATGAGCAGTTCTTC.

This chain links TRBV7-9 with TRBJ2-1, with a tentative D call TRBD2 (6 bases). The V end lost 0 bases, the J end lost 3 bases, and 21 bases lay between the germline ends. The germline V gene has CDR1 SEHNR and CDR2 FQNEAQ (reference sequence). The CDR3 loop spans 19 amino acids. For the CDR3, the DNA is TGTGCCAGCAGCTTAGCGCCGGGAGCTCACGAACTGTTCTACAATGAGCAGTTCTTC. Amino acid sequence: CASSLAPGAHELFYNEQFF.

This clone was detected a few times. The junction shows a germline mismatch at one end, possibly a read error. The rearrangement links TRBV7-9 to TRBJ2-2; D might be TRBD2 (6 bases). This CDR3 is 15 amino acids long. Germline lookup yields CDR1 SEHNR and CDR2 FQNEAQ (reference sequence). The chain's CDR3 is CSSSYWTGDTGELFF. As DNA, the CDR3 is TGTTCCAGCAGCTACTGGACGGGGGACACCGGGGAGCTGTTTTTT.

The chain joins TRBV6-1 to TRBJ1-2; D is unclear. This CDR3 contains 16 residues. Germline V gives CDR1 MNHNS, CDR2 SASEGT. V lost 2 bases and J 6 bases, leaving 19 bases between the germline ends. CDR3: CASSENSPLDLNGYTF. CDR3 DNA: TGTGCCAGCAGTGAAAATTCCCCATTGGACTTAAATGGCTACACCTTC.

The chain is built from TRBV6-1 and TRBJ2-1; possible D gene TRBD2, 5 bases. The CDR3 runs 13 residues. The V gene's germline CDR1 is MNHNS and CDR2 SASEGT. V was trimmed by 5 bases and J by 3 bases, leaving 8 bases between them. The CDR3 reads CASSFTSYNEQFF. CDR3 DNA sequence: TGTGCCAGCAGTTTTACTAGCTACAATGAGCAGTTCTTC.

The chain recombines TRBV19 with TRBJ2-1; 8 bases match TRBD2. Germline CDR1 reads LNHDA; CDR2 reads SQIVND (reference sequence). V dropped 3 bases and J dropped 8; count of bases not matched to a gene: 6. The CDR3 spans 14 residues. CDR3 in amino acids: CASSMAGGAYEQFF. The CDR3 nucleotides are TGTGCCAGTAGTATGGCCGGGGGGGCTTATGAGCAGTTCTTC. Drawing the rest from reference TRBV19 and TRBJ2-1, the complete variable domain is DGGITQSPKYLFRKEGQNVTLSCEQNLNHDAMYWYRQDPGQGLRLIYYSQIVNDFQKGDIAEGYSVSREKKESFPLTVTSAQKNPTAFYLCASSMAGGAYEQFFGPGTRLTVL.

Worth noting for this clone: Other DNA sequences in the sample encode the same CDR3. The chain is built from TRBV5-1 and TRBJ2-7; 9 bases are shared with TRBD2. V lost 0 bases to trimming and J lost 4 bases; unmatched junction nucleotides: 5. This CDR3 has 15 residues. Germline CDR1 SGHRS, CDR2 YFSETQ. The CDR3 DNA reads as TGCGCCAGCAGCTTGGAGGCTAGCGGGGCTTACGAGCAGTACTTC. As protein: CASSLEASGAYEQYF.

The J gene is TRBJ1-4, the V gene TRBV30, with 7 nucleotides matching TRBD1. This CDR3 comprises 13 residues. V shed 8 bases and J 9 bases; nucleotides not matched to a gene: 12. The germline V gene has CDR1 GTSNPN and CDR2 SVGIG (reference sequence). CDR3 DNA: TGTGCCACTCGGACAGGTATCTCTCAAAAACTGTTTTTT. Encoded protein: CATRTGISQKLFF.

The chain uses TRBV2 and TRBJ1-5; 7 bases line up with TRBD1. The CDR3 has 17 amino acids. The trim removed 3 bases at V and 0 bases at J, leaving 8 bases unmatched. Germline V gene lookup returns CDR1 SNHLY and CDR2 FYNNEI. CDR3: CASSEEGGYYSNQPQHF. CDR3 sequence (DNA): TGTGCCAGCAGTGAGGAAGGGGGCTATTATAGCAATCAGCCCCAGCATTTT.

The V and J genes are TRBV7-3 and TRBJ2-7, with 8 bases aligning to TRBD1. V shed 5 bases and J 2 bases; nucleotides not matched to a gene: 5. Germline CDR1 and CDR2: SGHTA and FQGTGA. The length of the CDR3 is 14 residues. CDR3 coding DNA: TGTGCCAGCAGCCGGGGGACAGGAGCCTACGAGCAGTACTTC. Translating gives CASSRGTGAYEQYF.

This rearrangement joins TRBV19 to TRBJ2-7, with TRBD1 matching 12 bases. The length of the CDR3 is 14 residues. Germline CDR1 LNHDA, CDR2 SQIVND (reference sequence). J was trimmed by 7 bases and V by 5 bases; bases with no gene match: 6. In nucleotides, the CDR3 is TGTGCCAGTAGTCCGGGACAGGGGGCGAGGGAGCAGTACTTC. The encoded protein is CASSPGQGAREQYF.

The rearrangement links TRBV6-4 to TRBJ2-2; 9 bases are a match to TRBD2. This CDR3 spans 16 amino acids. With V trimmed by 0 bases and J by 13 bases, 12 bases remained unmatched. From germline, CDR1 is MRHNA and CDR2 SNTAGT. CDR3 coding DNA: TGTGCCAGCAGTGACTCGAATAGCGGGGGTCCCGGTTGGCTGTTTTTT. The encoded protein is CASSDSNSGGPGWLFF.